These 12 T cell receptor beta chains were sequenced from one sample in a study of blood T cell repertoires in COVID-19. Repertoires were generated with immunoSEQ multiplex PCR, while TCRdb's copy carries only in-frame clones and drops some. This sample has about 110,000 clones, with 60% to 80% found just once. Sequencing was done on a sample of peripheral blood. The receptors come from a woman at least 80 years old with active or convalescent COVID-19.

The V and J genes are TRBV30 and TRBJ1-2; TRBD1 matches 10 bases. CDR1 and CDR2 (germline): GTSNPN, SVGIG (reference sequence). The CDR3 contains 13 residues. V was clipped by 4 bases and J by 8 bases; unmatched bases: 7. The CDR3 loop is CAWMGQGIFGYTF. The CDR3 DNA reads as TGTGCCTGGATGGGACAGGGGATCTTCGGCTACACCTTC. Filled out from reference TRBV30 and TRBJ1-2, the complete variable domain reads SQTIHQWPATLVQPVGSPLSLECTVEGTSNPNLYWYRQAAGRGLQLLFYSVGIGQISSEVPQNLSASRPQDRQFILSSKKLLLSDSGFYLCAWMGQGIFGYTFGSGTRLTVV.

The V call is TRBV10-3, the J call TRBJ2-3, with 7 bases lining up with TRBD2. This CDR3 spans 12 amino acids. The V gene end was trimmed by 6 bases and the J gene end by 6 bases; junction bases not matched to a gene: 3. Germline V gives CDR1 ENHRY, CDR2 SYGVKD. CDR3 sequence: CAIREAGDTQYF. The CDR3 region has the DNA TGTGCCATCAGGGAAGCGGGGGATACGCAGTATTTT.

This chain uses TRBV7-3 with TRBJ2-4; 9 bases fit TRBD2. The CDR3 runs to 20 residues. V was clipped by 4 bases and J by 4 bases; unmatched bases: 20. Germline V gene data show CDR1 as SGHTA and CDR2 as FQGTGA. CDR3 DNA: TGTGCCAGCAGCTCCCTCCGAATAGCGGGAGTTTTAGAAGGTAAAAACATTCAGTACTTC. Residues: CASSSLRIAGVLEGKNIQYF.

The chain couples TRBV20-1 to TRBJ2-7, with D maybe TRBD2 (5 bases). V lost 3 bases and J 2 bases, leaving 17 bases between the germline ends. Germline V gives CDR1 DFQATT, CDR2 SNEGSKA (reference sequence). This CDR3 comprises 15 residues. The CDR3 DNA reads TGCAGTGCTAGTAGTCTCCGCGGGCAGGCCTACGAGCAGTACTTC. Encoded protein: CSASSLRGQAYEQYF.

The chain is built from TRBV5-1 and TRBJ2-7; 14 bases fit TRBD2. V was clipped by 0 bases and J by 4 bases; unmatched bases: 9. There are 18 residues in the CDR3. Germline values: CDR1 SGHRS, CDR2 YFSETQ. This chain's CDR3 is CASSLVPPGTSGSYEQYF. CDR3 sequence (DNA): TGCGCCAGCAGCTTGGTTCCCCCCGGGACTAGCGGGAGTTACGAGCAGTACTTC. Looking up the rest from reference TRBV5-1 and TRBJ2-7 gives the full variable domain: KAGVTQTPRYLIKTRGQQVTLSCSPISGHRSVSWYQQTPGQGLQFLFEYFSETQRNKGNFPGRFSGRQFSNSRSEMNVSTLELGDSALYLCASSLVPPGTSGSYEQYFGPGTRLTVT.

The rearrangement uses TRBV11-1 and TRBJ2-1, with D hard to call. The CDR3 has 14 amino acids. Germline CDR1 reads SGHAT; CDR2 reads FQDESV (reference sequence). V was clipped by 2 bases and J by 10 bases, with 15 bases between them. CDR3: CASSLSKPSGEQFF. The CDR3 coding sequence is TGTGCCAGCAGCTTATCCAAACCTAGTGGGGAGCAGTTCTTC.

This clone has just one count. This chain links TRBV5-8 with TRBJ1-5, with 7 bases matching TRBD1. The CDR3 contains 16 residues. Germline V gene sequence: CDR1 SGHTS, CDR2 YDEGEE. V was clipped by 4 bases and J by 7 bases; unmatched bases: 14. CDR3 protein: CASSTGTANWGQPQHF. The CDR3, as DNA: TGTGCCAGCAGCACCGGGACAGCGAACTGGGGCCAGCCCCAGCATTTT.

V and J are TRBV6-5 and TRBJ2-1; D perhaps matches TRBD2 (5 bases). CDR3 size: 14 residues. Trimming removed 10 bases at V and 3 bases at J, with 16 bases between. In germline, CDR1 is MNHEY, CDR2 SVGAGI. The CDR3 DNA sequence: TGTGCCATTAGAAAGGACTCATTCTACAATGAGCAGTTCTTC. Translated: CAIRKDSFYNEQFF.

The gene calls are TRBV5-1 and TRBJ1-1; 7 bases align to TRBD1. Per the germline V gene, CDR1 is SGHRS and CDR2 is YFSETQ. V was pared by 3 bases and J by 6 bases, with 11 bases of the junction left unmatched. The CDR3 length is 15 residues. The CDR3 sequence is CASSSNTGEGAEAFF. The CDR3 bases are TGCGCCAGCAGCTCAAATACAGGGGAAGGCGCTGAAGCTTTCTTT.

The chain carries TRBV5-1 and TRBJ2-2, with 7 bases fitting TRBD2. The CDR3 length is 15 residues. From germline, CDR1 is SGHRS and CDR2 YFSETQ. V was clipped by 2 bases and J by 4 bases; unmatched bases: 5. The CDR3 DNA sequence: TGCGCCAGCAGCTTACCGGGACTAACCACCGGGGAGCTGTTTTTT. It yields the protein CASSLPGLTTGELFF.

J is TRBJ2-5 and V is TRBV5-1; D is possibly TRBD2 (6 bases). The length of the CDR3 is 14 residues. V was pared by 2 bases and J by 4 bases, with 12 bases between. Germline V CDR1 and CDR2: SGHRS, YFSETQ. In nucleotides, the CDR3 is TGCGCCAGCAGCTTTATGGCAGCGGGAGAGACCCAGTACTTC. Amino acids: CASSFMAAGETQYF.

The chain recombines TRBV5-5 with TRBJ1-3; a possible D gene is TRBD1 (6 bases). There are 16 residues in the CDR3. Germline V lookup: CDR1 SGHKS, CDR2 YYEKEE (reference sequence). The V end was cut by 2 bases, the J end by 2 bases, with 14 bases between. CDR3 DNA sequence: TGTGCCAGCAGCTTCTCGGACAGAGCTACTGGAAACACCATATATTTT. This sequence encodes CASSFSDRATGNTIYF.